This T cell receptor (beta chain) came from a study of T cell responses to AZD1222 COVID-19 vaccine. Findings and limits, study-wide: Donors in the cohort were predominantly white British and more often female, and clonal diversity was possibly underestimated. Increased Spike-specific TCR breadth and depth were observed after two AZD1222 doses.

The V gene's germline CDR1 is WSHSY and CDR2 SAAADI. V was cut by 6 bases and J by 5 bases, with 16 bases left in between. There are 14 residues in the CDR3. Worth noting for this clone: Antigen specificity is unknown.

Only in-frame clones appear in the TCRdb table, and some are missing; sequencing was by immunoSEQ multiplex PCR. The sample yields nearly 200,000 clones, 80% to 95% seen once. The clonotype comes from an adult who received the AZD1222 COVID-19 vaccine. The sample consisted of peripheral blood, taken 28 days after the second AZD1222 dose. This sequence joins TRBV10-2 and TRBJ2-5; D is perhaps TRBD1 (6 bases). CDR3 coding DNA: TGCGCCAGCAGAGGGGTGGACCAGGGGGAGACCCAGTACTTC. Residues: CASRGVDQGETQYF.